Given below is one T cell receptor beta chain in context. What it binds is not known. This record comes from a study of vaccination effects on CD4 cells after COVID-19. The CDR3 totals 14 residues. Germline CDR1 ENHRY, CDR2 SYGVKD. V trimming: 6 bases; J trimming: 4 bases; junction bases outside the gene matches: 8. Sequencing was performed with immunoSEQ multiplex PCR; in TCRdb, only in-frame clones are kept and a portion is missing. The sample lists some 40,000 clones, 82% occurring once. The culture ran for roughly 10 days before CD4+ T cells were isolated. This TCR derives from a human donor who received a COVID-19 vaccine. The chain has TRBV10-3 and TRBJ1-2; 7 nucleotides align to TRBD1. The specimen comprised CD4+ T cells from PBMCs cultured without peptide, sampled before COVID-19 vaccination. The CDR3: CAIRATGDLYGYTF. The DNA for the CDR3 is TGTGCCATCAGAGCCACAGGGGACCTCTATGGCTACACCTTC.